This T cell receptor (beta chain) was sequenced during a study of T cell clusters in autoimmune cytopenias. TRB was amplified from roughly 0.25 ug of peripheral blood genomic DNA per sample. Looked up from germline, CDR1 is SGHDT and CDR2 is YYEEEE. This CDR3 spans 17 amino acids. TRB rearrangements were amplified by touch-down multiplex PCR with mixed TRB-A/B primers. No DNA is given; TCRdb re-called the multiplex PCR reads and lists each CDR3 protein once. Seen in this sample are about 8,200 distinct CDR3 sequences; the ten most common clones hold around 30%. The TCR sequence derives from a human donor with an autoimmune cytopenia or autoimmune hepatitis (not recorded which). The source material was peripheral blood. The chain recombines TRBV5-6 with TRBJ2-3; without DNA, the TCRdb call of TRBD2 cannot be checked. The CDR3 spells CASSSFIAAGGKYTQYF.